Below, 9 T cell receptor beta chains from the same sample are listed, as sequenced in a study of T cell repertoires in cytomegalovirus infection. For these TCRs, the target antigens are not known. TCRdb re-called the reads with MiXCR, one entry per CDR3 protein. This sample has approximately 1,000,000 distinct CDR3 sequences, with 30% to 40% found just once. The sequencing here drew on cultured CD8+ T cells from PBMCs, taken from culture after CMV antigen stimulation. These receptors were obtained from a human donor in good health (CMV status not recorded). Some clones in this sample may be carry-over from other donors' samples.

About this clonotype: The junction does not match germline at one end; this may be a read error. The CDR3 is CASSPPGLGSGTNVLTF. DNA for the CDR3: TGTGCCAGCAGCCCACCAGGGTTGGGTTCTGGGACCAACGTCCTGACTTTC. J is TRBJ2-6 and V is TRBV12-3 or TRBV12-4; a possible D gene is TRBD1 (5 bases). The CDR3 has 17 amino acids.

This clonotype was counted between two and nine times. This rearrangement joins TRBV27 to TRBJ1-5, with D perhaps TRBD1 (5 bases). This CDR3 spans 14 amino acids. The V and J ends lost 0 bases and 7 bases respectively, with 10 bases between them. The V gene's germline CDR1 is MNHEY and CDR2 SMNVEV (reference sequence). CDR3 in amino acids: CASSLSRDAQPQHF. In DNA, the CDR3 is TGTGCCAGCAGTTTATCCAGGGATGCCCAGCCCCAGCATTTT.

There are many counts of this clonotype. The V call is TRBV7-6, the J call TRBJ2-3; D not resolved. CDR1 and CDR2 from the germline V gene are SGHVS and FNYEAQ. Trimming took 0 bases from V and 3 from J, leaving 7 bases between them. The CDR3 runs 14 residues. The CDR3 DNA is TGTGCCAGCAGCTTAGCTGTGGGGACAGATACGCAGTATTTT. It is translated as CASSLAVGTDTQYF.

V and J are TRBV29-1 and TRBJ1-1; TRBD1 matches at 7 bases. CDR1 SQVTM and CDR2 ANQGSEA come from the germline V gene. This CDR3 spans 16 amino acids. V shed 0 bases, J shed 2 bases, and the junction held 9 bases outside the gene matches. CDR3 nucleotide sequence: TGCAGCGTTGAAGATCAGCGGCAGGGGGTTAACACTGAAGCTTTCTTT. Its translation: CSVEDQRQGVNTEAFF. Using reference TRBV29-1 and TRBJ1-1 for the parts outside the CDR3, the full variable domain is SAVISQKPSRDICQRGTSLTIQCQVDSQVTMMFWYRQQPGQSLTLIATANQGSEATYESGFVIDKFPISRPNLTFSTLTVSNMSPEDSSIYLCSVEDQRQGVNTEAFFGQGTRLTVV.

The chain recombines TRBV15 with TRBJ1-1, with D maybe TRBD1 (5 bases). Germline V gene lookup returns CDR1 LNHNV and CDR2 YYDKDF (reference sequence). V was clipped by 5 bases and J by 0 bases, with 19 bases between them. The CDR3 covers 17 residues. The CDR3 loop is CATSEPPRRGMNTEAFF. CDR3 sequence (DNA): TGTGCCACCAGCGAACCCCCTCGGAGGGGTATGAACACTGAAGCTTTCTTT.

This clonotype has only a few counts. In nucleotides, the CDR3 is TGTGCCAGCAGTTGGACCCTCTACAATGAGCAGTTCTTC. Residues: CASSWTLYNEQFF. The genes are TRBV12-3 or TRBV12-4 and TRBJ2-1, with unresolved D. V gave up 4 bases and J gave up 3 bases, with 7 bases separating them. The CDR3 sequence is 13 residues long.

This chain links TRBV19 with TRBJ1-5, with 7 nucleotides matching TRBD1. The V gene's germline CDR1 is LNHDA and CDR2 SQIVND (reference sequence). This CDR3 contains 18 residues. V trimming: 5 bases; J trimming: 3 bases; junction bases outside the gene matches: 16. DNA for the CDR3: TGTGCCAGTAGTTCCCCCCGACAGGGACCGATACTCAATCAGCCCCAGCATTTT. Protein product: CASSSPRQGPILNQPQHF.

A word on this clonotype: A read error is possible here, since a much larger clone lies one base away. V is TRBV7-6 and J is TRBJ1-6; D is possibly TRBD1 (6 bases). This CDR3 comprises 15 residues. Germline CDR1 reads SGHVS; CDR2 reads FNYEAQ. CDR3 protein: CANSLPTGPGSPLHF. The CDR3 nucleotides are TGTGCCAACAGCTTACCGACAGGTCCTGGTTCACCCCTCCACTTT.

The chain recombines TRBV7-6 with TRBJ2-1, with unresolved D. The V end lost 5 bases, the J end lost 8 bases, and 13 bases lay between the germline ends. Germline CDR1 is SGHVS and CDR2 is FNYEAQ. The CDR3 runs 13 residues. CDR3 sequence reads: CASSKPRSYEQFF. The CDR3 bases are TGTGCCAGCAGCAAGCCGCGGTCTTATGAGCAGTTCTTC.